The rows below give T cell receptor beta chains drawn from one sample of a study of tumor-infiltrating lymphocytes in localized non-small cell lung cancer. Measured with immunoSEQ multiplex PCR; TCRdb has only the in-frame clones, and not every one. The sample holds 9,500 to 15,000 clones, around 76% seen once. Specimen: uninvolved lung tissue not adjacent to the tumor. These receptors were collected from a human donor with non-small cell lung cancer. CDR3s include the opening cysteine and the closing phenylalanine or tryptophan. The D gene is left open where the match is weak. Not all rows give a size; the values are once, few, many and, for expanded clones, a class.

clone_size	j_call	d_call	v_call	cdr3_nt	cdr3_aa
-	TRBJ1-5	-	TRBV5-6	TGTGCCAGCAGCAAGGGCCTCTCGGGTCAGCCCCAGCATTTT	CASSKGLSGQPQHF
-	TRBJ2-1	-	TRBV5-1	TGCGCCAGCAGCTTGGTACCCGGACTCCTTAATGAGCAGTTCTTC	CASSLVPGLLNEQFF
-	TRBJ1-5	-	TRBV6-5	TGTGCCAGCAGAAACGGGGGGGCAGGGAATCAGCCCCAGCATTTT	CASRNGGAGNQPQHF
once	TRBJ2-7	TRBD2	TRBV5-4	TGTGCCAGCAGCTCGACTAGCGGGGGGCGGGGCAACGAGCAGTACTTC	CASSSTSGGRGNEQYF
medium-sized	TRBJ2-1	-	TRBV19	TGTGCCAGTAGTATGAGATCCAGTGATGAGCAGTTCTTC	CASSMRSSDEQFF
-	TRBJ2-7	TRBD2	TRBV6-6	TGTGCCAGCAGTGCGGGGGACTCCTACGAGCAGTACTTC	CASSAGDSYEQYF
-	TRBJ2-4	-	TRBV21-1	TGTGCCAGCAGCCTCTTGCTACAGCAAAGAAAAAACATTCAGTACTTC	CASSLLLQQRKNIQYF
-	TRBJ2-6	-	TRBV30	TGTGCCTGGAGTGTAGGGGGCTCTGGGGCCAACGTCCTGACTTTC	CAWSVGGSGANVLTF
few	TRBJ1-5	TRBD1	TRBV27	TGTGCCAGCAGACTTACAGGGGTCCGCAATCAGCCCCAGCATTTT	CASRLTGVRNQPQHF
-	TRBJ2-7	-	TRBV5-1	TGCGCCAGCAGCTTAACAGGGCTACGGTCCTACGAGCAGTACTTC	CASSLTGLRSYEQYF
few	TRBJ1-5	-	TRBV27	TGTGCCAGCACCCCCGGGGGTAGCAATCAGCCCCAGCATTTT	CASTPGGSNQPQHF
few	TRBJ1-1	-	TRBV5-1	TGCGCCAGCAGCTTGGGGGAGCACACTGAAGCTTTCTTT	CASSLGEHTEAFF
-	TRBJ2-5	TRBD1	TRBV7-9	TGTGCCAGCAGCCAGGACAGGGCAGAGTATCAAGAGACCCAGTACTTC	CASSQDRAEYQETQYF
-	TRBJ1-4	-	TRBV30	TGTGCCTGGAGCTTAACATACGCCTCGGAAAAACTGTTTTTT	CAWSLTYASEKLFF
-	TRBJ1-1	-	TRBV7-2	TGTGCCAGCAGCTTAACCCTATTGAGGGGGAACACTGAAGCTTTCTTT	CASSLTLLRGNTEAFF
-	TRBJ1-2	-	TRBV5-1	TGCGCCAGCAGCCCGACAGGTTCTAGCCCTCCTGGCTACACCTTC	CASSPTGSSPPGYTF
-	TRBJ1-6	-	TRBV5-1	TGCGCCAGCAGCTTGGAACTGTCTTATAATTCACCCCTCCACTTT	CASSLELSYNSPLHF
-	TRBJ2-1	-	TRBV9	TGTGCCAGCAGCCCCTTCGGCAATGAGCAGTTCTTC	CASSPFGNEQFF
-	TRBJ1-5	-	TRBV30	TGTGCCTGGAGCTTCCGGACGGGGGCAAGGCAGCCCCAGCATTTT	CAWSFRTGARQPQHF
-	TRBJ1-5	-	TRBV19	TGTGCCAGTAGTCCACGCAGGCCAGGGAATCAGCCCCAGCATTTT	CASSPRRPGNQPQHF
-	TRBJ2-2	-	TRBV7-8	TGTGCCAGCAGCTTAAATCGTAGGACCGGGGAGCTGTTTTTT	CASSLNRRTGELFF
-	TRBJ2-2	-	TRBV5-6	TGTGCCAGCAGCTTAATTACGGGCGGGGAGCTGTTTTTT	CASSLITGGELFF
-	TRBJ2-1	-	TRBV5-6	TGTGCCAGCAGCTTCGTCGGTGAGCAGTTCTTC	CASSFVGEQFF
-	TRBJ1-2	-	TRBV7-2	TGTGCCAGCAGCTTAGAGAGCTTCTATGGCTACACCTTC	CASSLESFYGYTF
-	TRBJ2-3	-	TRBV9	TGTGCCAGCAGCGTAGGAGTCGATAGCACAGATACGCAGTATTTT	CASSVGVDSTDTQYF
once	TRBJ2-7	-	TRBV7-2	TGTGCCAGCAGCGAGGGAACAGGGGACTTATACGAGCAGTACTTC	CASSEGTGDLYEQYF
few	TRBJ2-2	TRBD2	TRBV6-5	TGTGCCAGCAGTTACTCGACTAGCGGGGGGGAGCTGTTTTTT	CASSYSTSGGELFF
-	TRBJ2-3	-	TRBV7-2	TGTGCCAGCAGCTCCCCCTGGGATACGCAGTATTTT	CASSSPWDTQYF
medium-sized	TRBJ2-3	TRBD2	TRBV15	TGTGCCACCAGCACGACTAGCGGGGGGTTCACAGATACGCAGTATTTT	CATSTTSGGFTDTQYF
-	TRBJ2-5	-	TRBV4-2	TGTGCCAGCAGCCAATCGCCCAGGGAGACCCAGTACTTC	CASSQSPRETQYF
-	TRBJ1-2	TRBD1	TRBV11-2	TGTGCCAGCAGCTTAGGGGACAGGGAGGCTGGCGGCTACACCTTC	CASSLGDREAGGYTF
-	TRBJ2-7	TRBD1	TRBV7-2	TGTGCCAGCAGCTTAAGGATTTCAGGACAGGGGACAATCTACGAGCAGTACTTC	CASSLRISGQGTIYEQYF
-	TRBJ2-7	TRBD1	TRBV5-6	TGTGCCAGCAGCTTGTTCAGGGGGTACGAGCAGTACTTC	CASSLFRGYEQYF
-	TRBJ2-5	-	TRBV5-1	TGCGCCAGCAGGAAGGAGGCATTTCAAGAGACCCAGTACTTC	CASRKEAFQETQYF
-	TRBJ2-3	-	TRBV7-6	TGTGCCAGCAGCTTGAGGAACGCGCAGTATTTT	CASSLRNAQYF
-	TRBJ2-3	TRBD2	TRBV5-1	TGCGCCAGCACCTCTGCAGCTAGCGGTGAGGATACGCAGTATTTT	CASTSAASGEDTQYF
-	TRBJ1-1	-	TRBV6-6	TGTGCCAGCAGGCCCGGGCAACGGGACACTGAAGCTTTCTTT	CASRPGQRDTEAFF
-	TRBJ2-5	TRBD2	TRBV27	TGTGCCAGCAGTTTAGCGGGAGGACAACAAGAGACCCAGTACTTC	CASSLAGGQQETQYF
-	TRBJ2-3	TRBD2	TRBV7-2	TGTGCCAGCAGCCCCAGCGGGGGGGCAGGAGATACGCAGTATTTT	CASSPSGGAGDTQYF
-	TRBJ1-2	-	TRBV6-5	TGTGCCAGCAGTTACAGGGGCTATGGCTACACCTTC	CASSYRGYGYTF
once	TRBJ2-3	-	TRBV10-3	TGTGCCATCAGTGAAAGTCTAGTCCCAAGGACAGATACGCAGTATTTT	CAISESLVPRTDTQYF
-	TRBJ1-2	-	TRBV28	TGTGCCAGCAGTACCTCGAGGGGCTACACCTTC	CASSTSRGYTF
-	TRBJ1-1	TRBD1	TRBV5-1	TGCGCCAGCAGCGCAACAGGGGCGTTGGCTGAAGCTTTCTTT	CASSATGALAEAFF
-	TRBJ2-3	-	TRBV30	TGTGCCTGGAGTCCCACCCCCACCCTGGATACGCAGTATTTT	CAWSPTPTLDTQYF
-	TRBJ2-7	-	TRBV7-2	TGTGCCAGCAGCTTACCAGGGGTCTACGAGCAGTACTTC	CASSLPGVYEQYF
once	TRBJ1-2	-	TRBV7-8	TGTGCCAGCAGCTTAGAAAGCAACGCCTATGGCTACACCTTC	CASSLESNAYGYTF
-	TRBJ1-2	-	TRBV6-1	TGTGCCAGCAGAGCAGATTCTAACTATGGCTACACCTTC	CASRADSNYGYTF
-	TRBJ2-3	-	TRBV6-5	TGTGCCAGCAGTTACGAGGGAGATACGCAGTATTTT	CASSYEGDTQYF
few	TRBJ2-5	TRBD2	TRBV9	TGTGCCAGCAGCGTAGTTCCAGCGGGAGCGGGGGAGACCCAGTACTTC	CASSVVPAGAGETQYF
once	TRBJ1-1	TRBD1	TRBV9	TGTGCCAGCAGCGTCGCCCGGGACAGGACACCGAACACTGAAGCTTTCTTT	CASSVARDRTPNTEAFF
-	TRBJ2-7	TRBD1	TRBV6-1	TGTGCCAGCAGTGTACAGGGGACAGGGCCCTACGAGCAGTACTTC	CASSVQGTGPYEQYF
-	TRBJ1-1	TRBD1	TRBV6-4	TGTGCCAGCAGGGCGGGACAGGGTTTCACTGAAGCTTTCTTT	CASRAGQGFTEAFF
-	TRBJ2-3	-	TRBV2	TGTGCCAGCAAGGACAGTTTGGGTGATACGCAGTATTTT	CASKDSLGDTQYF